The 32 T cell receptor beta chains given below trace back to one sample, sequenced in a study of persistence of HIV-infected CD4 T cells. Sequencing used immunoSEQ version 4 in survey mode. Here immunoSEQ multiplex PCR was the method, and the copy in TCRdb shows in-frame clones only, minus some. The sample lists about 9,200 clones; roughly 84% were seen once. Cells were stimulated with overlapping HIV-1 Gag 15-mer peptides. CD4+ T cells upregulating both CD40 ligand and CD69 were sorted as responding cells. Their target antigens are unknown. The sequencing used CD4+ T cells sorted from PBMCs after approximately 20-hour stimulation, collected from a patient who received antiretroviral therapy. These TCRs come from an adult woman with HIV who was CMV-seropositive.

V usage is TRBV12-3 or TRBV12-4 and J usage is TRBJ1-5, with a weak D call TRBD1 (5 bases). This CDR3 has 13 amino acids. V was trimmed by 5 bases and J by 5 bases, leaving 10 bases between them. DNA for the CDR3: TGTGCCAGCAGTACAGGTTTGGATCAGCCCCAGCATTTT. Protein product: CASSTGLDQPQHF.

This CDR3 reads CASDLIGTEAFF. The CDR3 DNA is TGTGCCAGCGATTTAATCGGCACTGAAGCTTTCTTT. The chain links TRBV2 to TRBJ1-1; D not resolved. The CDR3 extends over 12 amino acids. With 8 bases removed from V and 4 bases from J, the gap between germline ends came to 11 bases. Germline V gene lookup returns CDR1 SNHLY and CDR2 FYNNEI.

This chain links TRBV7-2 with TRBJ2-5; 11 bases agree with TRBD2. The trim removed 1 base at V and 0 bases at J, leaving 4 bases unmatched. CDR1 and CDR2 from the germline V gene are SGHTA and FQGNSA. The CDR3 has 17 amino acids. CDR3 loop: CASSLGLAGSNQETQYF. CDR3 DNA sequence: TGTGCCAGCAGCTTAGGACTAGCGGGGTCTAACCAAGAGACCCAGTACTTC.

The sample holds one count of this clone. This chain joins TRBV13 and TRBJ2-7, with TRBD2 matching over 13 bases. V shed 8 bases, J shed 6 bases, and the junction held 10 bases outside the gene matches. The CDR3 has 15 residues. The germline gives CDR1 PRHDT, CDR2 FYEKMQ (reference sequence). CDR3 region: CASGFRTSGSSEQYF. The CDR3 DNA reads as TGTGCCAGCGGGTTCCGGACTAGCGGGAGTAGCGAGCAGTACTTC.

The chain is built from TRBV5-1 and TRBJ1-1, with TRBD1 matching 9 bases. Germline CDR1 is SGHRS and CDR2 is YFSETQ. V trimming: 7 bases; J trimming: 5 bases; junction bases outside the gene matches: 6. The CDR3 length is 13 residues. The CDR3 DNA follows: TGCGCCAGCCGGGGGACAGGGCGAACTGAAGCTTTCTTT. Its protein is CASRGTGRTEAFF. Full variable domain (remainder filled in from reference TRBV5-1 and TRBJ1-1): KAGVTQTPRYLIKTRGQQVTLSCSPISGHRSVSWYQQTPGQGLQFLFEYFSETQRNKGNFPGRFSGRQFSNSRSEMNVSTLELGDSALYLCASRGTGRTEAFFGQGTRLTVV.

The rearrangement joins TRBV12-3 or TRBV12-4 to TRBJ2-1, with D uncertain. V was clipped by 7 bases and J by 9 bases, with 10 bases between them. The CDR3 runs 11 residues. In nucleotides, the CDR3 is TGTGCCAGCACTAACCGGCGTGAGCAGTTCTTC. This gives the protein CASTNRREQFF.

J is TRBJ1-5 and V is TRBV6-5; D is possibly TRBD1 (6 bases). CDR3 length equals 14 residues. Trimming removed 8 bases at V and 4 bases at J, with 15 bases between. Germline CDR1 MNHEY, CDR2 SVGAGI. In nucleotides, the CDR3 is TGTGCCAGCCACAAAGGGGGTCCAAATCAGCCCCAGCATTTT. Encoded protein: CASHKGGPNQPQHF.

The chain recombines TRBV15 with TRBJ2-5; the match to TRBD2 covers 7 bases. The CDR3 runs 16 residues. The V gene's germline CDR1 is LNHNV and CDR2 YYDKDF (reference sequence). Trimming cost V 8 bases and J 1 base; bases outside gene matches: 13. The CDR3 DNA is TGTGCCACCGGCCATACCGGCGGGAGTGGCCAAGAGACCCAGTACTTC. This translates into CATGHTGGSGQETQYF.

V gene TRBV7-8 combines with J gene TRBJ2-1; 7 bases align to TRBD1. The CDR3 length is 14 residues. Germline CDR1 reads SGHVS; CDR2 reads FQNEAQ. V shed 7 bases and J 5 bases; nucleotides not matched to a gene: 8. The CDR3 DNA is TGTGCCAGCAAGAAGGGGGCAAGAAACAATGAGCAGTTCTTC. Amino acid sequence: CASKKGARNNEQFF.

This clone occurred a few times. The chain uses TRBV2 and TRBJ1-6; TRBD1 agrees at 7 bases. The junction had 7 bases not matched to a gene; V was cut back by 6 bases and J by 5 bases. The germline V gene has CDR1 SNHLY and CDR2 FYNNEI. CDR3 length: 15 residues. As DNA, the CDR3 is TGTGCCAGCAGCAAGGGACAGTTAAATAATTCACCCCTCCACTTT. Translation: CASSKGQLNNSPLHF.

This clone was recorded a few times. The V call is TRBV5-6, the J call TRBJ2-5; TRBD2 might be the D (6 bases). Per germline, CDR1 SGHDT and CDR2 YYEEEE. CDR3 length: 15 amino acids. V was trimmed by 3 bases and J by 5 bases, leaving 17 bases between them. The CDR3 here is CASSSPGPGGETQYF. In DNA, the CDR3 is TGTGCCAGCAGCTCTCCGGGCCCCGGAGGGGAGACCCAGTACTTC. The full variable domain, rest sourced from reference TRBV5-6 and TRBJ2-5, is DAGVTQSPTHLIKTRGQQVTLRCSPKSGHDTVSWYQQALGQGPQFIFQYYEEEERQRGNFPDRFSGHQFPNYSSELNVNALLLGDSALYLCASSSPGPGGETQYFGPGTRLLVL.

This rearrangement joins TRBV28 to TRBJ1-6, with D maybe TRBD1 (5 bases). V shed 6 bases and J shed 0 bases, with 12 bases lying between them. CDR3 length: 16 amino acids. CDR1 MDHEN and CDR2 SYDVKM come from the germline V gene. CDR3 region: CASRIGGSSYNSPLHF. CDR3 nucleotide sequence: TGTGCCAGCAGGATCGGGGGGAGCTCCTATAATTCACCCCTCCACTTT.

The V gene is TRBV6-2 or TRBV6-3, the J gene TRBJ1-2; the D is unclear. CDR3 length: 12 amino acids. Germline loops: CDR1 MNHEY, CDR2 SVGEGT. V lost 4 bases to trimming and J lost 13 bases, with 16 bases between them. The CDR3 coding sequence is TGTGCCAGCAGTTCCTCCCCGAGCCTTCCCACCTTC. Amino acid sequence: CASSSSPSLPTF.

To note about this clone: In the same sample, other DNA sequences code for this CDR3. The gene calls are TRBV9 and TRBJ2-3; perhaps TRBD2 as D (6 bases). V lost 0 bases to trimming and J lost 3 bases, with 11 bases between them. Germline V gene data show CDR1 as SGDLS and CDR2 as YYNGEE. CDR3 length equals 15 residues. The DNA for the CDR3 is TGTGCCAGCAGCGTAGCGGCAGGGAGGACAGATACGCAGTATTTT. Amino acid sequence: CASSVAAGRTDTQYF. The whole variable domain, remainder taken from reference TRBV9 and TRBJ2-3, is DSGVTQTPKHLITATGQRVTLRCSPRSGDLSVYWYQQSLDQGLQFLIQYYNGEERAKGNILERFSAQQFPDLHSELNLSSLELGDSALYFCASSVAAGRTDTQYFGPGTRLTVL.

The chain carries TRBV30 and TRBJ1-5; D is unclear. Germline loops: CDR1 GTSNPN, CDR2 SVGIG (reference sequence). The CDR3 is 12 amino acids. Trimming left V 0 bases short and J 6 bases short, with 6 bases between. For the CDR3, the DNA is TGTGCCTGGAGTGTACGATTTCAGCCCCAGCATTTT. It is translated as CAWSVRFQPQHF. Filled out from reference TRBV30 and TRBJ1-5, the complete variable domain reads SQTIHQWPATLVQPVGSPLSLECTVEGTSNPNLYWYRQAAGRGLQLLFYSVGIGQISSEVPQNLSASRPQDRQFILSSKKLLLSDSGFYLCAWSVRFQPQHFGDGTRLSIL.

This clone was detected only once. V is TRBV4-1 and J is TRBJ1-2, with TRBD1 matching 7 bases. J gave up 2 bases and V 1 base, and 16 bases lay outside the gene matches. Germline V gene sequence: CDR1 MGHRA, CDR2 YSYEKL. This CDR3 has 19 residues. The CDR3, as DNA: TGCGCCAGCAGCCAAGCAAGTTTCGTAAGGGGGCTACCAAACTATGGCTACACCTTC. As protein: CASSQASFVRGLPNYGYTF.

The chain joins TRBV5-5 to TRBJ1-1, with 8 bases identical to TRBD1. Trimming cost V 3 bases and J 11 bases; bases outside gene matches: 12. CDR1 is SGHKS, CDR2 YYEKEE, per germline (reference sequence). CDR3 length equals 14 residues. CDR3 amino acids: CASSYLSKYRGAFF. The CDR3 DNA reads TGTGCCAGCAGCTACCTCAGCAAGTACAGGGGGGCTTTCTTT.

This clone was picked up a small number of times. The chain joins TRBV7-9 to TRBJ2-3; D may match TRBD1 or TRBD2 (6 bases each). This CDR3 has 14 amino acids. Deletions cut 4 bases from V and 2 bases from J, with 10 bases between. From germline, CDR1 is SEHNR and CDR2 FQNEAQ (reference sequence). CDR3 sequence: CASSSGAHTDTQYF. The DNA of the CDR3 is TGTGCCAGCAGCTCGGGGGCACACACAGATACGCAGTATTTT.

The chain couples TRBV27 to TRBJ2-3, with a weak D call TRBD1 (6 bases). The germline V gene encodes CDR1 MNHEY and CDR2 SMNVEV (reference sequence). Trimming took 3 bases from V and 2 from J, leaving 12 bases between them. The CDR3 extends over 15 amino acids. The CDR3 spells CASSFGGQSTDTQYF. CDR3 in DNA: TGTGCCAGCAGTTTTGGTGGACAGTCCACAGATACGCAGTATTTT.

This clone was observed a single time. The chain uses TRBV5-6 and TRBJ2-7; 12 positions match TRBD2. CDR1 is SGHDT, CDR2 YYEEEE, per germline. CDR3 length: 16 amino acids. Trimming at V came to 4 bases and at J to 4 bases, leaving 9 bases not matched to a gene. The DNA for the CDR3 is TGTGCCAGCAGCCCCCAACTAGCGGGGGGACTTTACGAGCAGTACTTC. This encodes CASSPQLAGGLYEQYF.

V usage is TRBV28 and J usage is TRBJ1-1; 10 nucleotides match TRBD1. This CDR3 has 19 amino acids. V lost 6 bases and J lost 0; bases outside the gene matches: 16. The germline CDR1 and CDR2 sequences are MDHEN and SYDVKM. CDR3 coding DNA: TGTGCCAGCAGAGCCATTGTCGGACAGGGGGGACTCATGAACACTGAAGCTTTCTTT. This translates into CASRAIVGQGGLMNTEAFF. Full variable domain (rest looked up from reference TRBV28 and TRBJ1-1): DVKVTQSSRYLVKRTGEKVFLECVQDMDHENMFWYRQDPGLGLRLIYFSYDVKMKEKGDIPEGYSVSREKKERFSLILESASTNQTSMYLCASRAIVGQGGLMNTEAFFGQGTRLTVV.

This clone was observed a single time. The chain combines TRBV28 with TRBJ1-1; D is possibly TRBD1 (5 bases). The CDR3 length is 14 residues. V lost 6 bases and J 8 bases, leaving 19 bases between the germline ends. Germline-derived CDR1 and CDR2 are MDHEN and SYDVKM. The CDR3 loop is CASSPLGGTLEAFF. The CDR3 bases are TGTGCCAGCAGCCCCCTTGGGGGTACCCTCGAAGCTTTCTTT.

This clone is classed as medium-sized. This sequence joins TRBV5-1 and TRBJ1-1, with D unresolved. Germline CDR1 is SGHRS and CDR2 is YFSETQ. The CDR3 is 13 residues long. V was clipped by 2 bases and J by 2 bases, with 7 bases between them. In nucleotides, the CDR3 is TGCGCCAGCAGCTTCGACCCCAACACTGAAGCTTTCTTT. Translating gives CASSFDPNTEAFF.

The chain has TRBV18 and TRBJ1-2; TRBD1 aligns across 9 bases. Trimming at V came to 2 bases and at J to 8 bases, leaving 6 bases not matched to a gene. The CDR3 has 14 amino acids. The germline gives CDR1 KGHSH, CDR2 LQKENI. The CDR3 bases are TGTGCCAGCTCACCAAACAGGGGGCCATTCGGCTACACCTTC. Residues: CASSPNRGPFGYTF.

J is TRBJ1-6 and V is TRBV18; 8 bases agree with TRBD1. The germline V gene encodes CDR1 KGHSH and CDR2 LQKENI. The CDR3 sequence is 17 residues long. Trimming removed 3 bases from V and 0 bases from J; junction bases left unmatched: 4. CDR3: CASSPGDRSSYNSPLHF. DNA for the CDR3: TGTGCCAGCTCACCTGGGGACAGGAGCTCCTATAATTCACCCCTCCACTTT.

The chain employs TRBV3-1 (or the pseudogene TRBV3-2) and TRBJ2-5, with 8 bases fitting TRBD1. The CDR3 consists of 17 residues. V lost 0 bases to trimming and J lost 4 bases; unmatched junction nucleotides: 10. Germline V gene lookup returns CDR1 LGHDT and CDR2 YNNKEL (reference sequence). The CDR3 sequence: CASSQDGQGAQGETQYF. The CDR3 nucleotides read TGTGCCAGCAGCCAAGATGGCCAGGGGGCTCAAGGAGAGACCCAGTACTTC.

This chain joins TRBV19 and TRBJ2-2; tentative D call: TRBD2 (6 bases). CDR3 size: 16 residues. CDR1 is LNHDA, CDR2 SQIVND, per germline (reference sequence). V lost 1 base and J lost 7, with 16 bases in between. In DNA form, the CDR3 reads TGTGCCAGTAGTATAGGTGGGCCAGCGGAGGGCGGGGAGCTGTTTTTT. Translation: CASSIGGPAEGGELFF.

This chain links TRBV7-9 with TRBJ2-7; D is perhaps TRBD1 or TRBD2 (5 bases each). The CDR3 covers 13 residues. The ends were cut back, 5 bases at V and 0 bases at J, with 8 bases in the middle. Germline V gene data show CDR1 as SEHNR and CDR2 as FQNEAQ (reference sequence). The CDR3 bases are TGTGCCAGCAGCCCTGGGGGCTCCTACGAGCAGTACTTC. This sequence encodes CASSPGGSYEQYF.

This chain connects TRBV7-2 to TRBJ1-1; no clear D gene. The CDR3 runs to 13 residues. V gave up 0 bases and J gave up 12 bases, with 14 bases separating them. Germline loops: CDR1 SGHTA, CDR2 FQGNSA. Here the CDR3 reads CASSLARLAETFF. Here the CDR3 DNA reads TGTGCCAGCAGCTTAGCACGGTTGGCCGAAACTTTCTTT.

The chain recombines TRBV25-1 with TRBJ2-7; D gene ambiguous. V was cut by 4 bases and J by 4 bases, with 5 bases left in between. Germline assignment: CDR1 MGHDK and CDR2 SYGVNS. The CDR3 loop spans 11 amino acids. The CDR3 DNA reads as TGTGCCAGCAGTGGGGCTTACGAGCAGTACTTC. Translating gives CASSGAYEQYF.

V gene TRBV7-2 combines with J gene TRBJ1-4; D is perhaps TRBD1 (6 bases). CDR3 length: 13 residues. Germline V gives CDR1 SGHTA, CDR2 FQGNSA. V lost 5 bases and J 8 bases, leaving 12 bases between the germline ends. CDR3 region: CASSNGQREKLFF. For the CDR3, the DNA is TGTGCCAGCAGCAATGGACAGCGGGAAAAACTGTTTTTT.

This rearrangement joins TRBV18 to TRBJ1-2; 9 nucleotides match TRBD1. The V gene's germline CDR1 is KGHSH and CDR2 LQKENI. The CDR3 spans 14 residues. The V gene end was trimmed by 2 bases and the J gene end by 4 bases; junction bases not matched to a gene: 2. The CDR3 sequence: CASSPAGQGYGYTF. As DNA, the CDR3 is TGTGCCAGCTCACCAGCGGGACAGGGCTATGGCTACACCTTC.